This TCR beta chain is drawn from a study of molecular identifiers for immune sequencing clone quantification. Many counts were recorded for this clonotype. Its antigen is as yet unknown. General study points: Among effectors, clones above 20 RNA copies held over 99% of molecules; among naive cells, under 1%.

Bulk TCR library preparation followed previously described methods with listed TCR primers. Using its own MiXCR run on the PCR reads, TCRdb lists one record per CDR3 protein. The sample lists some 100,000 distinct CDR3 sequences; roughly a third were seen once. The CDR3 extends over 14 amino acids. From germline, CDR1 is SGHTA and CDR2 FQGNSA. V was pared by 4 bases and J by 4 bases, with 5 bases of the junction left unmatched. Sorted cell numbers of roughly 18,000 to 1,000,000, with 10%, 30% or 50% RNA, served as input for naive CD8 libraries. Naive CD8 T cells were picked out by sorting for CD8+CD4-CCR7+CD45RA+.

The sequencing input was naive CD8+ T cells from blood, with Jurkat cell RNA spiked in. Described subset: FACS-sorted CD8+CD4-CCR7+CD45RA+ naive T cells. The V gene is TRBV7-2, the J gene TRBJ2-7; 9 bases match TRBD1. The origin of this receptor is a human donor in good health. Some libraries in this study had Jurkat cell RNA spiked in. This CDR3 reads CASSSGQGWYEQYF. CDR3 nucleotides: TGTGCCAGCAGCTCGGGACAGGGTTGGTACGAGCAGTACTTC.